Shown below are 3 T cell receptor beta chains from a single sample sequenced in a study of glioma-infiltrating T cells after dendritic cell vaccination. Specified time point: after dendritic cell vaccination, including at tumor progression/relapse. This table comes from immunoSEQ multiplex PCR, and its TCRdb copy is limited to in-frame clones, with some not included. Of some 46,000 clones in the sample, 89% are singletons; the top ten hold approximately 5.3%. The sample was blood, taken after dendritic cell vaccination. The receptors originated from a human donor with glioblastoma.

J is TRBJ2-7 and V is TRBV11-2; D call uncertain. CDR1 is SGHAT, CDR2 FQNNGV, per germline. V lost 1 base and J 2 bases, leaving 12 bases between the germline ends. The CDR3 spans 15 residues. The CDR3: CASSLVAELAYEQYF. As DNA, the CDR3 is TGTGCCAGCAGCTTAGTTGCGGAGCTCGCCTACGAGCAGTACTTC. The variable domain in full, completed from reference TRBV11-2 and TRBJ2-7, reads EAGVAQSPRYKIIEKRQSVAFWCNPISGHATLYWYQQILGQGPKLLIQFQNNGVVDDSQLPKDRFSAERLKGVDSTLKIQPAKLEDSAVYLCASSLVAELAYEQYFGPGTRLTVT.

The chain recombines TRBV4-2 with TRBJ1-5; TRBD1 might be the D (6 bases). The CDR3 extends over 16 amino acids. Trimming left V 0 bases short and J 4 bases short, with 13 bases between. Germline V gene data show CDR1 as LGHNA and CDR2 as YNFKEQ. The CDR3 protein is CASSQDRTVGNQPQHF. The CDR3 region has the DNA TGTGCCAGCAGCCAAGATAGGACAGTGGGGAATCAGCCCCAGCATTTT.

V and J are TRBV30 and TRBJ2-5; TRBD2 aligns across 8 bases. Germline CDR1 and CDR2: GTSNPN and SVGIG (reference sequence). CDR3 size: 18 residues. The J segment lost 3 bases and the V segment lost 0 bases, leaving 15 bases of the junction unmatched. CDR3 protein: CAWSVGRYTSGTKETQYF. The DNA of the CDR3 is TGTGCCTGGAGTGTTGGCAGATATACTAGCGGTACAAAAGAGACCCAGTACTTC.